This TCR beta chain was observed in a study of T cell responses to AZD1222 COVID-19 vaccine. General observations from the study: A rise in Spike-specific TCR breadth and depth followed two AZD1222 doses. The study reported that nearly half of spike-specific TCRs target unmutated variant regions.

Of note for this clone: The antigen is undetermined.

Sequencing was performed with immunoSEQ multiplex PCR; in TCRdb, only in-frame clones are kept and a portion is missing. The sample yields around 78,000 clones, around four fifths seen once. CDR3 length: 16 residues. The ends were cut back, 0 bases at V and 7 bases at J, with 19 bases in the middle. Germline values: CDR1 WSHSY, CDR2 SAAADI. Sequences were derived from peripheral blood, sampled on day 0 of AZD1222 vaccination. This chain uses TRBV10-2 with TRBJ2-7; D not certain. This sequence originates from an adult in good health. Written as DNA, the CDR3 is TGCGCCAGCAGTGAGTCGCCTGGGTCGTCTGGAAGAGAGCAGTACTTC. Protein: CASSESPGSSGREQYF.